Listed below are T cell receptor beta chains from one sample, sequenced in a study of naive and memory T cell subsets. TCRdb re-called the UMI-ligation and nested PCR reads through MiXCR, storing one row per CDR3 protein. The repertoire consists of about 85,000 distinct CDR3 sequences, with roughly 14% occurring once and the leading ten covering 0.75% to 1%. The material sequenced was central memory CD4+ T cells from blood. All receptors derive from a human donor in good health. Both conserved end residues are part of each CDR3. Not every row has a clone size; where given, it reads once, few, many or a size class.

CASSPGLDEQYF	TRBJ2-7	-	TRBV27
CASSFLDTQYF	TRBJ2-3	-	TRBV11-2
CSARGGLSTDTQYF	TRBJ2-3	few	TRBV20-1
CSAPGLGGTGELFF	TRBJ2-2	many	TRBV20-1
CASSVGTGFSPLHF	TRBJ1-6	-	TRBV2
CASSSRDSEGTGELFF	TRBJ2-2	-	TRBV7-9
CAIGSWGGYNEQFF	TRBJ2-1	few	TRBV10-3
CATSTDRSTGELFF	TRBJ2-2	medium-sized	TRBV6-2/TRBV6-3
CASSLTGPKGSEQFF	TRBJ2-1	many	TRBV5-1
CASSGQGTVTEAFF	TRBJ1-1	few	TRBV6-1
CASSGGTSGSHEQFF	TRBJ2-1	few	TRBV18
CASIFIGLAGPGPIYEQYF	TRBJ2-7	few	TRBV27
CASSQQGSQTYEQYF	TRBJ2-7	-	TRBV7-2
CASRPPVNSPLHF	TRBJ1-6	-	TRBV28
CASSQVGARRANEQFF	TRBJ2-1	-	TRBV4-1
CASSDKGSVGNTIYF	TRBJ1-3	-	TRBV12-3/TRBV12-4
CASSLKVAGQNPNYGYTF	TRBJ1-2	-	TRBV7-3
CASGGSFNAGELFF	TRBJ2-2	few	TRBV2
CASNNGPPGAQYF	TRBJ2-5	few	TRBV6-2/TRBV6-3
CASSPTGLAGPQYEQYF	TRBJ2-7	many	TRBV5-1
CASSLPDRKVEAFF	TRBJ1-1	-	TRBV7-9
CASSFGGGANYGYTF	TRBJ1-2	few	TRBV28
CASASYTTASTDTQYF	TRBJ2-3	-	TRBV7-9
CASSSSGGAFF	TRBJ1-1	-	TRBV12-3/TRBV12-4
CASSLGGGRGNQPQHF	TRBJ1-5	-	TRBV7-2
CAWSAGTTNEQYF	TRBJ2-7	-	TRBV30
CASSYAGRNYEQYF	TRBJ2-7	many	TRBV6-5
CSARSLARTLGNEQFF	TRBJ2-1	many	TRBV20-1
CATSTAMQETQYF	TRBJ2-5	many	TRBV24-1
CASSKGTGPSNQPQHF	TRBJ1-5	-	TRBV5-8
CSATPSGTGAYGYTF	TRBJ1-2	few	TRBV20-1
CASSGGGGNQPQHF	TRBJ1-5	few	TRBV5-5
CASSLVVGNQETQYF	TRBJ2-5	-	TRBV11-2
CSETYRVATGELFF	TRBJ2-2	-	TRBV29-1
CASSFLGGIQTQYF	TRBJ2-5	-	TRBV28
CASSVKTGTSGASSYNEQFF	TRBJ2-1	-	TRBV9
CAISEAGMNTQYF	TRBJ2-3	few	TRBV10-3
CASSFWPNTEAFF	TRBJ1-1	-	TRBV27
CSILFGQANTEAFF	TRBJ1-1	few	TRBV29-1
CASRPGGAKNIQYF	TRBJ2-4	many	TRBV12-3/TRBV12-4
CSVTRQGRNEQFF	TRBJ2-1	few	TRBV29-1
CAWSVNSGAQYF	TRBJ2-3	-	TRBV30
CASSPGQGPYEQYF	TRBJ2-7	-	TRBV18
CASSLGTSGIPTGTDTQYF	TRBJ2-3	few	TRBV5-1
CASSQVSGQSSYEQYF	TRBJ2-7	-	TRBV4-3
CAIARTSGRSTDTQYF	TRBJ2-3	few	TRBV10-3
CASSLGQGSSYNEQFF	TRBJ2-1	few	TRBV5-1
CSARTSRSYNEQFF	TRBJ2-1	few	TRBV20-1
CSARGSPSTDTQYF	TRBJ2-3	few	TRBV20-1
CATSNRGSGEQYF	TRBJ2-7	-	TRBV15
CASSDMGGLSYNEQFF	TRBJ2-1	few	TRBV6-4
CASSYGGLTGGTIYF	TRBJ1-3	-	TRBV6-6
CSVFGNGNTIYF	TRBJ1-3	few	TRBV29-1
CASSPDRVREQYF	TRBJ2-7	-	TRBV5-1